This TCR beta chain is drawn from a study of blood T cell repertoires in COVID-19. Libraries were prepared by immunoSEQ multiplex PCR; TCRdb keeps only in-frame clonotypes and omits some of them. The sample includes 350,000 or so clones, about 86% of them seen just once. Germline V gene lookup returns CDR1 SNHLY and CDR2 FYNNEI. The CDR3 has 18 residues. The V gene lost 1 base and the J gene lost 5 bases, with 23 bases spanning the gap. Sequences were obtained from PBMCs or T cells enriched from blood (not recorded which). This receptor was obtained from a woman in her forties with acute COVID-19. The chain is built from TRBV2 and TRBJ1-1; D perhaps matches TRBD1 (6 bases). CDR3 protein: CASSEVLGGRVKSTEAFF. The CDR3 DNA sequence: TGTGCCAGCAGTGAAGTTCTGGGGGGGCGAGTTAAATCGACTGAAGCTTTCTTT.